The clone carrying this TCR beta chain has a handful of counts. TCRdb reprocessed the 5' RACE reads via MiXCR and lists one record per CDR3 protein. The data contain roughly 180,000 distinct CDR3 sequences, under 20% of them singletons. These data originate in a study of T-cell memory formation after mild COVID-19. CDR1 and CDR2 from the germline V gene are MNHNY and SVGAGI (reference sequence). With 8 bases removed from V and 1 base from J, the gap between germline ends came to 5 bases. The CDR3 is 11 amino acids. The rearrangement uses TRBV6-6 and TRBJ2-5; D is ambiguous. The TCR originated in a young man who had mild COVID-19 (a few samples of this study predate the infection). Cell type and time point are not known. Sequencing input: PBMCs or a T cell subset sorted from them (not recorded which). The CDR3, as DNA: TGTGCCAGCGCGCTCCAAGAGACCCAGTACTTC. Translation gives CASALQETQYF.